Detailed here is one T cell receptor (beta chain). The antigen remains undetermined. The data stem from a study of OX40 agonist ivuxolimab in advanced cancers. Study-wide results and limits: On average, a greater number of expanded clones characterised CD8+ T cells relative to CD4+.

V was cut by 6 bases and J by 1 base, with 13 bases left in between. CDR3 length equals 15 residues. Germline V CDR1 and CDR2: MNHEY, SVGAGI. The table came from immunoSEQ multiplex PCR; TCRdb's copy has only in-frame clones and leaves some out. The repertoire has under 100,000 clones, almost 90% of them found once; the top ten carry more than 0.15%. The V call is TRBV6-5, the J call TRBJ2-1, with a possible D match to TRBD2 (5 bases). The sequenced sample was CD4+ or CD8+ T cells sorted from blood, obtained in a trial of the OX40 agonist ivuxolimab. This receptor was identified in an adult with an advanced solid tumor such as melanoma, head and neck, liver or kidney cancer. The CDR3 coding sequence is TGTGCCAGCAGAAAATATAGCGAATCCTACAATGAGCAGTTCTTC. Translating gives CASRKYSESYNEQFF.